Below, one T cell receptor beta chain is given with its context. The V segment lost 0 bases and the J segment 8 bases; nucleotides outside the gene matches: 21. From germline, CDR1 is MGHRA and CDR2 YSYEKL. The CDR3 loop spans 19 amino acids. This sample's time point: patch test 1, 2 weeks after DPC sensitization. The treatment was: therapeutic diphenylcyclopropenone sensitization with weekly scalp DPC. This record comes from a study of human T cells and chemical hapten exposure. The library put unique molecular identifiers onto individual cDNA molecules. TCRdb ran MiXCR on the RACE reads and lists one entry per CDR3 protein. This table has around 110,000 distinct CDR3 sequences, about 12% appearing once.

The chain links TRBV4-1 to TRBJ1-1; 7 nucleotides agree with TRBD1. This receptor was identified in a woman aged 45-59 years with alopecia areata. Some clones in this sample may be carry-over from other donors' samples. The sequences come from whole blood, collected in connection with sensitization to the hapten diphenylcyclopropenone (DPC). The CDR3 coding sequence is TGCGCCAGCAGCCAAGATTGGGTGGGCGACAGGGTCGACATCGGGGAAGCTTTCTTT. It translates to CASSQDWVGDRVDIGEAFF.